These 10 T cell receptor beta chains share one sample of origin, sequenced in a study of cytomegalovirus exposure and HLA in healthy donors. PCR amplification relied on 60 Vbeta primers (plus 13 Jbeta primers). Measured with immunoSEQ multiplex PCR; TCRdb has only the in-frame clones, and not every one. The table has approximately 180,000 clones, roughly 78% seen once; the top ten hold about 13%. The sequenced sample consisted of PBMCs. The receptor set was obtained from a woman in her 50s in good health and CMV-seropositive.

Note on this clone: Other DNA sequences in the sample encode the same CDR3. The genes are TRBV7-8 and TRBJ1-2; a possible D gene is TRBD1 (5 bases). The length of the CDR3 is 14 residues. Trimming removed 3 bases at V and 7 bases at J, with 15 bases between. Germline V gene sequence: CDR1 SGHVS, CDR2 FQNEAQ. CDR3 residues: CASSFSQVVSGYTF. The CDR3, as DNA: TGTGCCAGCAGCTTTTCACAGGTTGTTAGTGGCTACACCTTC.

The chain links TRBV15 to TRBJ2-7; D is ambiguous. The V end lost 0 bases, the J end lost 0 bases, and 9 bases lay between the germline ends. CDR1 is LNHNV, CDR2 YYDKDF, per germline (reference sequence). The CDR3 length is 15 residues. The CDR3: CATSRDRFSSYEQYF. The CDR3 DNA follows: TGTGCCACCAGCAGAGACAGGTTTAGCTCCTACGAGCAGTACTTC.

V is TRBV7-3 and J is TRBJ2-3; 10 bases agree with TRBD2. Germline values: CDR1 SGHTA, CDR2 FQGTGA. With V trimmed by 0 bases and J by 4 bases, 13 bases remained unmatched. The length of the CDR3 is 19 residues. CDR3 coding DNA: TGTGCCAGCAGCTTAACGTCCCCCCCAGCGGGGGGGCCATCAGATACGCAGTATTTT. Translation: CASSLTSPPAGGPSDTQYF.

This chain joins TRBV7-9 and TRBJ1-6; D unresolved. The V gene lost 5 bases and the J gene lost 5 bases, with 10 bases spanning the gap. Germline values: CDR1 SEHNR, CDR2 FQNEAQ (reference sequence). CDR3 size: 14 residues. The CDR3 DNA sequence: TGTGCCAGCAGCCTTGGAGGGAATAATTCACCCCTCCACTTT. Translated: CASSLGGNNSPLHF. Looking up the rest from reference TRBV7-9 and TRBJ1-6 gives the full variable domain: DTGVSQNPRHKITKRGQNVTFRCDPISEHNRLYWYRQTLGQGPEFLTYFQNEAQLEKSRLLSDRFSAERPKGSFSTLEIQRTEQGDSAMYLCASSLGGNNSPLHFGNGTRLTVT.

The chain carries TRBV27 and TRBJ1-2, with 7 bases that match TRBD1. The length of the CDR3 is 15 residues. V was clipped by 6 bases and J by 0 bases; unmatched bases: 7. Germline CDR1 MNHEY, CDR2 SMNVEV (reference sequence). CDR3 sequence reads: CASRKLRGPNYGYTF. As DNA, the CDR3 is TGTGCCAGCAGGAAGTTAAGGGGGCCTAACTATGGCTACACCTTC.

V is TRBV6-6 and J is TRBJ1-6; D ambiguous. Trimming took 9 bases from V and 8 from J, leaving 11 bases between them. The CDR3 is 12 amino acids. Germline loops: CDR1 MNHNY, CDR2 SVGAGI (reference sequence). CDR3: CASHTRDSPLHF. CDR3 sequence (DNA): TGTGCCAGTCACACTAGGGATTCACCCCTCCACTTT.

This chain joins TRBV21-1 and TRBJ2-7; the DNA was not used to check the table's D call, TRBD2. TRBV21-1 is recorded as a pseudogene. CDR3 size: 12 residues. The CDR3 region is CATPGGSHEQYF. The CDR3 DNA reads as TGTGCCACCCCCGGGGGTTCCCACGAGCAGTACTTC.

The genes are TRBV6-6 and TRBJ1-2, with TRBD1 matching over 7 bases. The CDR3 runs 16 residues. Germline values: CDR1 MNHNY, CDR2 SVGAGI (reference sequence). V lost 4 bases and J lost 2; bases outside the gene matches: 10. The CDR3 is CASSSLTGPTNYGYTF. The CDR3 nucleotides are TGTGCCAGCAGTTCCCTGACAGGGCCCACGAACTATGGCTACACCTTC.

The V gene is TRBV29-1, the J gene TRBJ1-2; tentatively, D is TRBD1 (5 bases). V was shortened by 3 bases and J by 8 bases, with 13 bases between the two germline ends. Germline V gives CDR1 SQVTM, CDR2 ANQGSEA. This CDR3 contains 12 residues. The CDR3 nucleotides are TGCAGCGTTGATGGGGGGAGTAAAGGCTACACCTTC. Protein sequence: CSVDGGSKGYTF.

Note on this clone: Other DNA sequences within the sample encode an identical CDR3. V usage is TRBV5-1 and J usage is TRBJ2-7; no clear D gene. This CDR3 region has 11 residues. Germline V gene sequence: CDR1 SGHRS, CDR2 YFSETQ. V dropped 0 bases and J dropped 6 bases, with 4 bases sitting between them. In DNA, the CDR3 is TGCGCCAGCAGCTTGGGGGCCGAGCAGTACTTC. This translates into CASSLGAEQYF.